This T cell receptor (beta chain) was retrieved from a study of shared clonotypes between healthy human individuals. The ends lost 3 bases at V and 9 bases at J; junction bases unmatched: 10. This CDR3 contains 14 residues. Germline V lookup: CDR1 MDHEN, CDR2 SYDVKM. Produced via immunoSEQ multiplex PCR; TCRdb's table is partial and in-frame only. Found here are about 470,000 clones, more than 75% of them singletons; the top ten hold around 13%. Material for sequencing was PBMCs. This clonotype originated in a woman aged 35 to 49 in good health. Some clones in this sample may be carry-over from other donors' samples. The rearrangement links TRBV28 to TRBJ1-2; TRBD1 agrees at 7 bases. The CDR3, as DNA: TGTGCCAGCAGTTTGGGCCTAACAGGGGTCCGCTACACCTTC. It translates to CASSLGLTGVRYTF.